The 15 T cell receptor beta chains presented below share a single source sample, sequenced in a study of blood T cell repertoires in COVID-19. Here immunoSEQ multiplex PCR was the method, and the copy in TCRdb shows in-frame clones only, minus some. Here the sample spans roughly 200,000 clones, approximately 81% being singletons. Material for sequencing was peripheral blood. These receptors originate from a person in their 70s with COVID-19, enrolled during active disease.

This rearrangement joins TRBV9 to TRBJ2-1, with D possibly TRBD1 on 6 matching bases. CDR3 length: 14 residues. Germline CDR1 and CDR2: SGDLS and YYNGEE. V lost 0 bases to trimming and J lost 7 bases, with 11 bases between them. In DNA, the CDR3 is TGTGCCAGCAGCGTAGATTTGAGGGGGAATGAGCAGTTCTTC. This sequence encodes CASSVDLRGNEQFF. The variable domain in full, completed from reference TRBV9 and TRBJ2-1, reads DSGVTQTPKHLITATGQRVTLRCSPRSGDLSVYWYQQSLDQGLQFLIQYYNGEERAKGNILERFSAQQFPDLHSELNLSSLELGDSALYFCASSVDLRGNEQFFGPGTRLTVL.

The chain employs TRBV7-8 and TRBJ2-7; 7 nucleotides align to TRBD2. The V segment lost 4 bases and the J segment 2 bases; nucleotides outside the gene matches: 17. The CDR3 runs 18 residues. Germline CDR1 reads SGHVS; CDR2 reads FQNEAQ. CDR3 nucleotide sequence: TGTGCCAGCAGCTCAGCAATAAATCCGGGACTACCGACCTACGAGCAGTACTTC. This codes for CASSSAINPGLPTYEQYF.

This chain uses TRBV4-1 with TRBJ2-7; 9 bases are shared with TRBD2. Unmatched junction bases numbered 3, after V lost 1 base and J lost 2 bases. The germline V gene encodes CDR1 MGHRA and CDR2 YSYEKL. The CDR3 spans 15 residues. The CDR3: CASSQGSSGTYEQYF. Here the CDR3 DNA reads TGCGCCAGCAGCCAAGGGTCTAGCGGGACCTACGAGCAGTACTTC.

This chain joins TRBV6-5 and TRBJ1-1, with TRBD1 identical over 8 bases. J lost 7 bases, V lost 5 bases, and 3 bases had no gene match. Looked up from germline, CDR1 is MNHEY and CDR2 is SVGAGI. There are 12 residues in the CDR3. In nucleotides, the CDR3 is TGTGCCAGCAGTCGAACAGGGGGTGAAGCTTTCTTT. This codes for CASSRTGGEAFF.

V gene TRBV28 combines with J gene TRBJ1-1; D call uncertain. V lost 6 bases and J 1 base, leaving 9 bases between the germline ends. The germline gives CDR1 MDHEN, CDR2 SYDVKM. The CDR3 runs 13 residues. The CDR3, as DNA: TGTGCCAGCAGCGGTCGGGGGAACACTGAAGCTTTCTTT. Its protein product is CASSGRGNTEAFF. Using reference TRBV28 and TRBJ1-1 for the parts outside the CDR3, the full variable domain is DVKVTQSSRYLVKRTGEKVFLECVQDMDHENMFWYRQDPGLGLRLIYFSYDVKMKEKGDIPEGYSVSREKKERFSLILESASTNQTSMYLCASSGRGNTEAFFGQGTRLTVV.

V gene TRBV28 combines with J gene TRBJ1-4; 9 bases fit TRBD1. Germline V gene data show CDR1 as MDHEN and CDR2 as SYDVKM. The ends lost 7 bases at V and 7 bases at J; junction bases unmatched: 10. The CDR3 runs to 15 residues. The CDR3 sequence: CASTSRQGGFEKLFF. Here the CDR3 DNA reads TGTGCCAGCACCTCCCGACAGGGGGGTTTTGAAAAACTGTTTTTT.

The rearrangement links TRBV7-7 to TRBJ2-5; the D gene is possibly TRBD1 (6 bases). The germline gives CDR1 SSHAT, CDR2 FNYEAQ (reference sequence). This CDR3 has 13 amino acids. V shed 5 bases and J shed 5 bases, with 12 bases lying between them. This CDR3 is CASSLRGKETQYF. In nucleotides, the CDR3 is TGTGCCAGCAGCCTCAGGGGAAAGGAGACCCAGTACTTC.

Turning to this clone: A read error may produce the germline difference seen at one junction end. CDR3 amino acids: CSVEGGGLGCF. The DNA of the CDR3 is TGCAGCGTTGAAGGGGGGGGCCTAGGTTGCTTC. The V and J genes are TRBV29-1 and TRBJ2-7; TRBD2 is a possible D gene (7 bases). Germline assignment: CDR1 SQVTM and CDR2 ANQGSEA. There are 11 residues in the CDR3.

The chain has TRBV2 and TRBJ1-4; D unclear. V lost 2 bases to trimming and J lost 5 bases, with 15 bases between them. The CDR3 length is 16 residues. Germline loops: CDR1 SNHLY, CDR2 FYNNEI. CDR3 sequence: CASSEPRDWQNEKLFF. In DNA, the CDR3 is TGTGCCAGCAGTGAACCCCGGGATTGGCAGAATGAAAAACTGTTTTTT.

The chain couples TRBV7-2 to TRBJ1-2; 7 bases line up with TRBD1. V shed 5 bases, J shed 1 base, and the junction held 4 bases outside the gene matches. The CDR3 runs 14 residues. Germline V gene lookup returns CDR1 SGHTA and CDR2 FQGNSA. This chain's CDR3 is CASSTGVDNYGYTF. The CDR3 DNA reads as TGTGCCAGCAGCACAGGGGTCGATAACTATGGCTACACCTTC.

The chain has TRBV9 and TRBJ1-4; 7 positions agree with TRBD1. The CDR3 consists of 14 residues. J lost 5 bases, V lost 6 bases, and 7 bases had no gene match. Germline V lookup: CDR1 SGDLS, CDR2 YYNGEE. DNA of the CDR3: TGTGCCAGCAACACCGGGACAGTAAATGAAAAACTGTTTTTT. Its translation: CASNTGTVNEKLFF.

There are a few counts of this clone. The chain links TRBV7-9 to TRBJ2-3, with a tentative D call TRBD1 (5 bases). This CDR3 has 11 amino acids. Per the germline V gene, CDR1 is SEHNR and CDR2 is FQNEAQ (reference sequence). The V gene lost 6 bases and the J gene lost 14 bases, with 15 bases spanning the gap. The CDR3 region has the DNA TGTGCCAGCAGGGGGCTAGAAATTTGGTATTTT. This gives the protein CASRGLEIWYF.

This rearrangement joins TRBV5-5 to TRBJ2-2, with 8 bases that match TRBD1. The CDR3 extends over 15 amino acids. The junction had 3 bases not matched to a gene; V was cut back by 2 bases and J by 3 bases. Looked up from germline, CDR1 is SGHKS and CDR2 is YYEKEE (reference sequence). The CDR3 is CASSFRQGYTGELFF. CDR3 in DNA: TGTGCCAGCAGCTTCAGACAGGGGTACACCGGGGAGCTGTTTTTT. The whole variable domain, remainder taken from reference TRBV5-5 and TRBJ2-2, is DAGVTQSPTHLIKTRGQQVTLRCSPISGHKSVSWYQQVLGQGPQFIFQYYEKEERGRGNFPDRFSARQFPNYSSELNVNALLLGDSALYLCASSFRQGYTGELFFGEGSRLTVL.

J is TRBJ2-5 and V is TRBV10-3, with TRBD1 matching 8 bases. Germline CDR1 reads ENHRY; CDR2 reads SYGVKD. The V segment lost 4 bases and the J segment 5 bases; nucleotides outside the gene matches: 0. There are 12 residues in the CDR3. The CDR3, as DNA: TGTGCCATCAGTGGACAGGGGGAGACCCAGTACTTC. Translated, it gives CAISGQGETQYF.

The chain couples TRBV7-9 to TRBJ2-5; D may be TRBD2 (6 bases). CDR3 length: 15 residues. Germline V gene data show CDR1 as SEHNR and CDR2 as FQNEAQ (reference sequence). The V end was cut by 5 bases, the J end by 3 bases, with 16 bases between. CDR3 sequence (DNA): TGTGCCAGCAGCCTCAGGAGGGGAAATGAAGAGACCCAGTACTTC. Its protein is CASSLRRGNEETQYF.